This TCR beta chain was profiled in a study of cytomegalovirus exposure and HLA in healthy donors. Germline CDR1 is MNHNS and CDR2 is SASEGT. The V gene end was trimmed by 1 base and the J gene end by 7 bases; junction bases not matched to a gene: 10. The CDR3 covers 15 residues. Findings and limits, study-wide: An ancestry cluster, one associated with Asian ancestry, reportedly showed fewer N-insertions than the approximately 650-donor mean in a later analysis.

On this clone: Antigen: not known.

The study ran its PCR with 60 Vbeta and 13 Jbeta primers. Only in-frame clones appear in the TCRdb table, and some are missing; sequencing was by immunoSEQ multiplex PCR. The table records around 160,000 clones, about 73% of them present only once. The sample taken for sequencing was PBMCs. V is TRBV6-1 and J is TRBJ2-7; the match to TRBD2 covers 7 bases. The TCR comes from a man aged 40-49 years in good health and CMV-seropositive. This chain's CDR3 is CASSEGNGWTREQYF. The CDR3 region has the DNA TGTGCCAGCAGTGAAGGGAACGGATGGACTAGGGAGCAGTACTTC.